Listed below are T cell receptor beta chains from one sample, sequenced in a study of identical twins. TCRdb re-derived calls from the 5' RACE reads in MiXCR, one entry per CDR3 protein. In the table there are fewer than 500,000 distinct CDR3 sequences, 20% to 25% of which are singletons. This same sample was also taken into another study, of T cells expressing NK-cell markers.

Sequencing was carried out using CD4+ T cells sorted from blood. These receptors originate from a woman under 30 in good health. Each CDR3 is given with its conserved first and last residue. A D gene is named only where the DNA matches it firmly. The listing skips clone size in some rows; elsewhere it reads once, few, many or a size class.

>TRBJ1-1|NA|TRBV6-5|NA|11
TGTGCCAGCAGGTGGAACACTGAAGCTTTCTTT
CASRWNTEAFF
>TRBJ2-3|NA|TRBV4-1|few|16
TGCGCCAGCAGCCAAGTAAAGGGGCCGTCCACAGATACGCAGTATTTT
CASSQVKGPSTDTQYF
>TRBJ2-1|NA|TRBV7-9|few|13
TGTGCCAGCAGCTTAGGCTCCCTCAATGAGCAGTTCTTC
CASSLGSLNEQFF
>TRBJ2-6|NA|TRBV5-4|NA|18
TGTGCCAGCAGCAACCCTAGCGACGCCCCTTCTGGGGCCAACGTCCTGACTTTC
CASSNPSDAPSGANVLTF
>TRBJ2-7|NA|TRBV12-3/TRBV12-4|many|15
TGTGCCAGCAGTACCCTCCAGGGCCTCTCCTACGAGCAGTACTTC
CASSTLQGLSYEQYF
>TRBJ2-7|NA|TRBV7-2|NA|15
TGTGCCAGCAGCTTAGTGGGAGTTAGCACCTACGAGCAGTACTTC
CASSLVGVSTYEQYF
>TRBJ1-5|TRBD1|TRBV20-1|few|14
TGCAGTGCTAGATTAACAGGGGGGAATCAGCCCCAGCATTTT
CSARLTGGNQPQHF
>TRBJ2-3|TRBD2|TRBV9|NA|14
TGTGCCAGCAGCGTAAGCGGGAACACAGATACGCAGTATTTT
CASSVSGNTDTQYF
>TRBJ1-1|NA|TRBV12-3/TRBV12-4|few|14
TGTGCCAGCAGTAGGTCGCTAATGAACACTGAAGCTTTCTTT
CASSRSLMNTEAFF
>TRBJ1-5|TRBD1|TRBV3-1|NA|15
TGTGCCAGCAGCCAAGGCAGGGGGAGCAATCAGCCCCAGCATTTT
CASSQGRGSNQPQHF
>TRBJ1-1|NA|TRBV29-1|once|12
TGCAGCGGGACGTCGCTTAACACTGAAGCTTTCTTT
CSGTSLNTEAFF
>TRBJ2-3|TRBD2|TRBV15|NA|16
TGTGCCACCAGCAGAGGTCCTAGCGGGGGCACAGATACGCAGTATTTT
CATSRGPSGGTDTQYF
>TRBJ2-3|NA|TRBV4-2|few|15
TGTGCCAGCACCCCAAGGGACTCTGCCACAGATACGCAGTATTTT
CASTPRDSATDTQYF
>TRBJ2-7|NA|TRBV2|NA|13
TGTGCCAGCGGATCCGACAGAACCTACGAGCAGTACTTC
CASGSDRTYEQYF
>TRBJ2-7|NA|TRBV5-1|few|13
TGCGCCAGCAGCTCTACATTGAGTTACGAGCAGTACTTC
CASSSTLSYEQYF
>TRBJ2-3|NA|TRBV9|few|14
TGTGCCAGCAGCGTAGACGGGGTGACAGATACGCAGTATTTT
CASSVDGVTDTQYF
>TRBJ2-2|NA|TRBV12-3/TRBV12-4|NA|15
TGTGCCAGCAGTTGGCGCGGGATGAACACCGGGGAGCTGTTTTTT
CASSWRGMNTGELFF
>TRBJ2-5|TRBD2|TRBV5-1|NA|15
TGCGCCACAAGAGAAGCGGGAGCGGTTGGAGAGACCCAGTACTTC
CATREAGAVGETQYF
>TRBJ2-1|TRBD2|TRBV6-2/TRBV6-3|few|16
TGTGCCAGCAGTAAGACCTTCACTAGCGGGAGAGGGGAGCAGTTCTTC
CASSKTFTSGRGEQFF
>TRBJ2-2|TRBD2|TRBV6-2/TRBV6-3|few|14
TGTGCCAGCGGCAGCGGGATGGGCACCGGGGAGCTGTTTTTT
CASGSGMGTGELFF
>TRBJ2-1|NA|TRBV7-3|NA|16
TGTGCCAGCAGCTTAACTAATACCCGATCCTACAATGAGCAGTTCTTC
CASSLTNTRSYNEQFF
>TRBJ2-5|NA|TRBV29-1|few|17
TGCAGCGAGGATGGCACAGCCGCACCAACGTACCAAGAGACCCAGTACTTC
CSEDGTAAPTYQETQYF
>TRBJ2-1|TRBD1|TRBV2|few|14
TGTGCCATCAGACAGGGCCTCATGGGGAATGAGCAGTTCTTC
CAIRQGLMGNEQFF
>TRBJ2-2|NA|TRBV12-3/TRBV12-4|few|14
TGTGCCAGCAGTTATTACAGGGACACCGGGGAGCTGTTTTTT
CASSYYRDTGELFF
>TRBJ2-7|NA|TRBV5-1|NA|14
TGCGCCAGCAGCTTTTCGCCAACCTCCTACGAGCAGTACTTC
CASSFSPTSYEQYF
>TRBJ2-1|TRBD2|TRBV5-1|NA|14
TGCGCCAGCAGCTTGCCTAGCGGGAAGGGTGAGCAGTTCTTC
CASSLPSGKGEQFF
>TRBJ2-3|TRBD2|TRBV20-1|few|15
TGCAGTGCTAGGGGACTAGCGGGAGGGGTAGATACGCAGTATTTT
CSARGLAGGVDTQYF
>TRBJ1-2|NA|TRBV7-9|NA|12
TGTGCCAGCAGCTTAGAAGTGGGGAGCTACACCTTC
CASSLEVGSYTF
>TRBJ1-4|NA|TRBV5-6|few|14
TGTGCCAGCAGCTTGACGGCGAAGGGAGAAAAACTGTTTTTT
CASSLTAKGEKLFF
>TRBJ2-5|NA|TRBV29-1|NA|12
TGCAGCGGGAAGGGGGGCCCAGAGACCCAGTACTTC
CSGKGGPETQYF
>TRBJ2-7|NA|TRBV20-1|few|15
TGCAGTGCTAGAGATCATGGGGGCTCCTCCTACGAGCAGTACTTC
CSARDHGGSSYEQYF
>TRBJ1-1|NA|TRBV9|NA|13
TGTGCCAGCAGCGTAGCTATGTACACTGAAGCTTTCTTT
CASSVAMYTEAFF
>TRBJ2-1|TRBD2|TRBV20-1|NA|14
TGCAGTGCTCAACTAGCGGGAGGGCCGAGTGAGCAGTTCTTC
CSAQLAGGPSEQFF
>TRBJ2-1|NA|TRBV5-1|NA|16
TGCGCCAGCAGCTTGGGGGGGTCTTTTCCCCACAATGAGCAGTTCTTC
CASSLGGSFPHNEQFF
>TRBJ1-6|TRBD1|TRBV6-1|NA|15
TGTGCCAGCAGTGGGGGACAGGGGAATAATTCACCCCTCCACTTT
CASSGGQGNNSPLHF
>TRBJ2-3|NA|TRBV5-1|NA|15
TGCGCCAGCAGCCCCCCGGCGGGGAGCACAGATACGCAGTATTTT
CASSPPAGSTDTQYF
>TRBJ2-3|NA|TRBV5-1|few|15
TGCGCCAGCAGCTTGGTTGCTGGCGTTAAAGATACGCAGTATTTT
CASSLVAGVKDTQYF
>TRBJ2-1|NA|TRBV29-1|many|14
TGCAGCGCCCGTGGGGCAGCTTCCTACAATGAGCAGTTCTTC
CSARGAASYNEQFF
>TRBJ2-3|NA|TRBV5-1|few|15
TGCGCCAGCAGCTTGACGTTTACTAGCACAGATACGCAGTATTTT
CASSLTFTSTDTQYF
>TRBJ1-2|NA|TRBV5-1|NA|16
TGCGCCAGCAGCTTCACGACGGCGGGGGCGGAATATGGCTACACCTTC
CASSFTTAGAEYGYTF
>TRBJ1-4|NA|TRBV20-1|few|12
TGCAGTGCTATCTGGGGGAATGAAAAACTGTTTTTT
CSAIWGNEKLFF
>TRBJ1-1|TRBD1|TRBV9|few|15
TGTGCCAGCAGCGTAAGGGACAGGGGGTTCACTGAAGCTTTCTTT
CASSVRDRGFTEAFF
>TRBJ1-4|NA|TRBV10-3|many|14
TGTGCCATCAGTTCGTCCTATGGGGAAGAAAAACTGTTTTTT
CAISSSYGEEKLFF
>TRBJ1-3|NA|TRBV7-2|NA|13
TGTGCCAGTCCTCTCGGCTCTGGAAACACCATATATTTT
CASPLGSGNTIYF
>TRBJ2-5|TRBD2|TRBV6-5|few|17
TGTGCCAGCAGTTCCTTGACTAGCGGGAGAGGTGGAAAGACCCAGTACTTC
CASSSLTSGRGGKTQYF
>TRBJ2-1|TRBD2|TRBV12-3/TRBV12-4|few|15
TGTGCCAGCAGTTCAGCGGGGGGCCGATACAATGAGCAGTTCTTC
CASSSAGGRYNEQFF
>TRBJ2-2|NA|TRBV7-7|few|16
TGTGCCAGCAGCTTAAATCCAGGAGAGAACACCGGGGAGCTGTTTTTT
CASSLNPGENTGELFF